This TCR beta chain is drawn from a study of T cell responses to AZD1222 COVID-19 vaccine. Turning to the study itself: Second-dose timings of about 4 or about 12 weeks were pooled.

About this clone: Its cognate antigen is unknown.

General observations from the study: Dominant at 160-218 and 743-854, vaccine-associated CD4 TCRs also spanned spike. Repertoire collection took place solely once the T cell response had peaked.

Using immunoSEQ multiplex PCR, the repertoire was profiled, and TCRdb retains in-frame clones only, with some absent. The table has roughly 120,000 clones, over 75% seen once. From germline, CDR1 is MNHNS and CDR2 SASEGT. Trimming cost V 2 bases and J 4 bases; bases outside gene matches: 4. The CDR3 is 15 residues long. The sample was peripheral blood, taken on day 0 of AZD1222 vaccination. This clonotype was obtained from an adult in good health. The chain recombines TRBV6-1 with TRBJ2-3; 9 nucleotides align to TRBD2. Written as DNA, the CDR3 is TGTGCCAGCAGTGAACTTGCGGGGGGGCCAGATACGCAGTATTTT. Translating gives CASSELAGGPDTQYF.